The clone carrying this T cell receptor beta chain was seen many times. This entry is derived from a study of neurological immune-mediated disorders. Synthesis of cDNA was accomplished via 5'RACE employing 10-nucleotide random UMIs. TCRdb redid the calling of the 5' RACE reads with MiXCR, one entry per CDR3 protein. The sample yields tens of thousands of distinct CDR3 sequences, roughly 15% seen once. Germline-derived CDR1 and CDR2 are SNHLY and FYNNEI. Between the trimmed V and J ends, which lost 4 bases and 5 bases, there was a span of 15 bases. The CDR3 is 14 residues long. Time point noted: longitudinal time-point 1 (baseline).

Sequences were obtained from PBMCs. The sequence came from a female donor with HTLV-1-associated myelopathy (HAM/TSP). This rearrangement joins TRBV2 to TRBJ2-7; no firm D call. The CDR3 DNA is TGTGCCAGCAGTGGGCGCCCCGCGAGCCACGAGCAGTACTTC. The encoded protein is CASSGRPASHEQYF.